This TCR beta chain was obtained from a study of shared clonotypes between healthy human individuals. Generated by immunoSEQ multiplex PCR, the TCRdb table keeps only in-frame clones and is missing some. The table includes 850,000 to 1,100,000 clones, roughly 77% detected once. This CDR3 is built from 16 residues. Germline values: CDR1 SGHTA, CDR2 FQGTGA. With 4 bases removed from V and 3 bases from J, the gap between germline ends came to 15 bases. Comments on this clone: What it binds is not known.

Regarding the study as a whole: Investigators collected only blood, and repertoires in tissues likely differ. With a handful of donors compared, approximately 5% of naive CD4 clonotypes were shared.

The CD4+ fraction was divided into a CD45RA+ naive subset and a CD45RA-negative memory subset. Sequenced: memory CD4+ T cells from PBMCs. Sample subset: CD45RA-negative fraction. The receptor was derived from a man between 18 and 29 years old in good health. Some clones in this sample may be carry-over from other donors' samples. The chain links TRBV7-3 to TRBJ2-2, with D possibly matching TRBD2 (7 bases). The CDR3 DNA reads as TGTGCCAGCAGCTACCTCGGGGGGCAGGACACCGGGGAGCTGTTTTTT. This encodes CASSYLGGQDTGELFF.